The 10 T cell receptor beta chains listed next were all sequenced from one sample in a study of a mutant IDH1 vaccine in newly diagnosed glioma. As to time point: week 35, safety follow-up. The content of each vaccine dose was 300 ug of mutant IDH1 20-mer peptide, and topical imiquimod accompanied it. Data came from immunoSEQ multiplex PCR; TCRdb stores just in-frame clones and leaves some out. Of 60,000 or so clones in the sample, under 90% are singletons; the top ten hold about 4.2%. Antigens for these TCRs are unknown. The source was PBMCs, collected from a glioma patient whose treatment included an IDH1 peptide vaccine. The receptors derive from a man aged 30 to 45 with glioma.

CDR3 loop: CASTRTPSFYGYTF. CDR3 nucleotides: TGCGCCAGCACCCGGACACCCTCTTTCTATGGCTACACCTTC. V gene TRBV5-1 combines with J gene TRBJ1-2; a possible D gene is TRBD1 (5 bases). CDR3 length: 14 residues. Germline V gene lookup returns CDR1 SGHRS and CDR2 YFSETQ. V lost 6 bases, J lost 4 bases, and 16 bases lay in between.

V is TRBV15 and J is TRBJ2-7, with TRBD2 as a possible D gene (6 bases). Trimming took 3 bases from V and 2 from J, leaving 11 bases between them. The CDR3 totals 14 residues. Germline CDR1 reads LNHNV; CDR2 reads YYDKDF (reference sequence). CDR3: CATSSLRGTYEQYF. The CDR3 nucleotides are TGTGCCACCAGCAGTCTGCGGGGCACCTACGAGCAGTACTTC.

The CDR3 nucleotides are TGTGCCAGCAGCTTAGGCCAGGGGGCGGATGGCTACACCTTC. Protein: CASSLGQGADGYTF. V and J are TRBV13 and TRBJ1-2, with 8 bases matching TRBD1. The CDR3 extends over 14 amino acids. The ends lost 0 bases at V and 6 bases at J; junction bases unmatched: 3. Germline CDR1 reads PRHDT; CDR2 reads FYEKMQ (reference sequence).

This chain joins TRBV10-3 and TRBJ1-1, with D possibly matching TRBD1 (5 bases). Germline CDR1 reads ENHRY; CDR2 reads SYGVKD. The ends were cut back, 5 bases at V and 1 base at J, with 17 bases in the middle. This CDR3 contains 16 residues. This CDR3 is CAISRIWGDPNTEAFF. Here the CDR3 DNA reads TGTGCCATCAGTAGGATTTGGGGGGACCCGAACACTGAAGCTTTCTTT.

The chain combines TRBV6-1 with TRBJ1-2; no reliable D call. Trimming removed 0 bases from V and 0 bases from J, with 11 bases in between. CDR3 length equals 16 residues. From germline, CDR1 is MNHNS and CDR2 SASEGT. The CDR3 DNA follows: TGTGCCAGCAGTGAAGCTAGGACGGGAGCTAACTATGGCTACACCTTC. It encodes CASSEARTGANYGYTF.

The V and J genes are TRBV2 and TRBJ1-1; D is ambiguous. Trimming cost V 8 bases and J 10 bases, with 20 bases left between them. Germline lookup yields CDR1 SNHLY and CDR2 FYNNEI. The length of the CDR3 is 13 residues. CDR3 bases: TGTGCCAGCGCGGACTTTTCGCAATCGGGAGCTTTCTTT. Its translation: CASADFSQSGAFF.

The chain couples TRBV11-2 to TRBJ1-2, with D possibly matching TRBD1 (6 bases). The CDR3 sequence is 13 residues long. The germline CDR1 and CDR2 sequences are SGHAT and FQNNGV. Trimming left V 6 bases short and J 5 bases short, with 13 bases between. This CDR3 is CASRKEGEYGYTF. CDR3 nucleotide sequence: TGTGCCAGCAGGAAGGAGGGGGAATATGGCTACACCTTC.

The chain links TRBV5-1 to TRBJ1-6, with D possibly being TRBD1 (6 bases). This CDR3 spans 16 amino acids. Between the trimmed V and J ends, which lost 1 base and 9 bases, there was a span of 17 bases. Germline CDR1 is SGHRS and CDR2 is YFSETQ. CDR3 nucleotide sequence: TGCGCCAGCAGCTTGTTCTCGGACAGTATAGGTTCACCCCTCCACTTT. This gives the protein CASSLFSDSIGSPLHF.

The gene calls are TRBV10-3 and TRBJ2-7; a possible D gene is TRBD1 (6 bases). Germline V gives CDR1 ENHRY, CDR2 SYGVKD. Between the trimmed V and J ends, which lost 5 bases and 4 bases, there was a span of 12 bases. The length of the CDR3 is 13 residues. As DNA, the CDR3 is TGTGCCATCAGTTACAGGGTTTCGTACGAGCAGTACTTC. Translating gives CAISYRVSYEQYF.

The J gene is TRBJ2-7, the V gene TRBV9; D not resolved. CDR1 and CDR2 from the germline V gene are SGDLS and YYNGEE. This CDR3 is 14 amino acids long. The V and J ends lost 0 bases and 0 bases respectively, with 7 bases between them. The CDR3: CASSVDEASYEQYF. Written as DNA, the CDR3 is TGTGCCAGCAGCGTAGATGAAGCCTCCTACGAGCAGTACTTC.